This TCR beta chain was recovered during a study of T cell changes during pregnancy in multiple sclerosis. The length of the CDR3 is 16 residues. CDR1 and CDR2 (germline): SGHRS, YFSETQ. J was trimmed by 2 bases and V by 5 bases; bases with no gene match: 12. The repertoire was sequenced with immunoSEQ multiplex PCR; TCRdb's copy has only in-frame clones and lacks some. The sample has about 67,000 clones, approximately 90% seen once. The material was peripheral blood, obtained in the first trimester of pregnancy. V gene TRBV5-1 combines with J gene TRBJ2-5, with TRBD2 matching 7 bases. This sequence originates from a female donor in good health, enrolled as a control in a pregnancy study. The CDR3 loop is CASRAGVDPSQETQYF. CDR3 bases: TGCGCCAGCAGGGCGGGAGTCGACCCGTCTCAAGAGACCCAGTACTTC.